The 6 T cell receptor beta chains in this list originate from one sample, sequenced in a study of human T cells and chemical hapten exposure. Time point here: pre-sensitization, week 0. Treatment described: therapeutic diphenylcyclopropenone sensitization with weekly scalp DPC. Each CDR3 protein gets one entry after TCRdb re-called the RACE reads with MiXCR. The repertoire holds under 50,000 distinct CDR3 sequences, 7.5% to 8% seen once, with around 1.4% in the top ten. The sequences come from whole blood, collected in connection with sensitization to the hapten diphenylcyclopropenone (DPC). These receptors all come from a woman between 50 and 59 years old with alopecia areata. Some clones in this sample may be carry-over from other donors' samples.

There are many counts of this clonotype. The chain couples TRBV29-1 to TRBJ2-5; TRBD2 is a possible D gene (6 bases). This CDR3 has 9 amino acids. Germline V lookup: CDR1 SQVTM, CDR2 ANQGSEA. Trimming shortened V by 7 bases and J by 8 bases, and 8 bases separated the two germline ends. This CDR3 is CSAGTTQYF. CDR3 DNA: TGCAGCGCCGGGACTACCCAGTACTTC. Combining the CDR3 with reference TRBV29-1 and TRBJ2-5 gives the whole variable domain SAVISQKPSRDICQRGTSLTIQCQVDSQVTMMFWYRQQPGQSLTLIATANQGSEATYESGFVIDKFPISRPNLTFSTLTVSNMSPEDSSIYLCSAGTTQYFGPGTRLLVL.

This clonotype appeared a few times. CDR3: CASSVVSGAAEAFF. CDR3 DNA sequence: TGTGCCAGCAGCGTAGTGTCTGGGGCGGCTGAAGCTTTCTTT. The chain couples TRBV9 to TRBJ1-1, with a possible D match to TRBD1 (5 bases). Germline assignment: CDR1 SGDLS and CDR2 YYNGEE. Trimming pared 0 bases from V and 6 bases from J, leaving 12 bases between. This CDR3 contains 14 residues.

Notes on this clonotype: A much larger clone lies a single base off, so this may be a read error. The rearrangement uses TRBV14 and TRBJ1-6, with TRBD1 identical over 7 bases. The CDR3 consists of 15 residues. The germline CDR1 and CDR2 sequences are SGHDN and FVKESK. Trimming at V came to 0 bases and at J to 10 bases, leaving 6 bases not matched to a gene. The CDR3 reads CASSQDPTGRSPLHF. CDR3 nucleotide sequence: TGTGCCAGCAGCCAAGATCCGACAGGGAGGTCACCCCTCCACTTT.

V usage is TRBV23-1 and J usage is TRBJ2-5; 7 bases fit TRBD1. TRBV23-1 qualifies as an ORF whose function is uncertain. The V and J ends lost 0 bases and 4 bases, in that order; junction bases with no gene match: 11. The CDR3 runs to 17 residues. The CDR3 loop reads CASSQSRTQGNGETQYF. DNA for the CDR3: TGCGCCAGCAGTCAATCGCGGACACAGGGGAACGGAGAGACCCAGTACTTC.

This clonotype has a handful of counts. This chain connects TRBV6-2 or TRBV6-3 to TRBJ2-7; D remains unclear. The CDR3 loop spans 14 amino acids. V was shortened by 5 bases and J by 2 bases, with 13 bases between the two germline ends. Per germline, CDR1 MNHEY and CDR2 SVGEGT. This chain's CDR3 is CASSPDAATYEQYF. In DNA, the CDR3 is TGTGCCAGCAGTCCGGACGCCGCCACCTACGAGCAGTACTTC.

By frequency in the sample, this clonotype is medium-sized (0.01 to 0.1%). The V gene is TRBV29-1, the J gene TRBJ1-1, with D perhaps matching TRBD1 (6 bases). Germline V lookup: CDR1 SQVTM, CDR2 ANQGSEA. Deletions cut 4 bases from V and 4 bases from J, with 13 bases between. This CDR3 is 13 amino acids long. The CDR3 sequence is CSVAGGATTEAFF. In nucleotides, the CDR3 is TGCAGCGTTGCCGGGGGCGCGACCACTGAAGCTTTCTTT.